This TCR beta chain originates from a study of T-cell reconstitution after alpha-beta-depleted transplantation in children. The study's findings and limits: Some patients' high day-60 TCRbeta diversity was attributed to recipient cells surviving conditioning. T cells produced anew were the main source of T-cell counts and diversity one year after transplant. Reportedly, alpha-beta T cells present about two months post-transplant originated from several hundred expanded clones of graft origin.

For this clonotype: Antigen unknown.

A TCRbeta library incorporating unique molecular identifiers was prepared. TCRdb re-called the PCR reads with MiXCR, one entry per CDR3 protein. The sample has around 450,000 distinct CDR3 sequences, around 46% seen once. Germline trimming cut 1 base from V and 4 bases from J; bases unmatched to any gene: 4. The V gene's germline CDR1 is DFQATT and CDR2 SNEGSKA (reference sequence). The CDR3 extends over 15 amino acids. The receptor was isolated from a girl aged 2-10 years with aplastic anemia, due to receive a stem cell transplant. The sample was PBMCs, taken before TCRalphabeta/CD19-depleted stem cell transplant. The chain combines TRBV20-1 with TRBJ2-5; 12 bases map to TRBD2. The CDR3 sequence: CSARALAGGPETQYF. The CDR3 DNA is TGCAGTGCTAGAGCCCTAGCGGGGGGGCCAGAGACCCAGTACTTC.